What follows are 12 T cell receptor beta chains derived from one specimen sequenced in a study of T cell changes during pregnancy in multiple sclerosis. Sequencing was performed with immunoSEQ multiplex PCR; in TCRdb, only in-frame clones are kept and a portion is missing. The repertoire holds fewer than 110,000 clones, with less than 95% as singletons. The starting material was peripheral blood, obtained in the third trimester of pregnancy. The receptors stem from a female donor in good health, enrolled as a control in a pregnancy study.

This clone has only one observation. CDR3 in DNA: TGTGCCAGCAGCTTAGCGGGGGGGCGACAAGAGACCCAGTACTTC. This codes for CASSLAGGRQETQYF. J is TRBJ2-5 and V is TRBV7-9; tentatively, D is TRBD2 (7 bases). CDR1 and CDR2 from the germline V gene are SEHNR and FQNEAQ (reference sequence). The V end was cut by 0 bases, the J end by 2 bases, with 10 bases between. CDR3 length equals 15 residues.

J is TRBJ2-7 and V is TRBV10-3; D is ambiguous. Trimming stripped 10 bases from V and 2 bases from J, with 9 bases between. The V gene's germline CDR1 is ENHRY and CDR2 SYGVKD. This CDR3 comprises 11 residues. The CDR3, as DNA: TGTGCCACCAGCTCCGCCTACGAGCAGTACTTC. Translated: CATSSAYEQYF.

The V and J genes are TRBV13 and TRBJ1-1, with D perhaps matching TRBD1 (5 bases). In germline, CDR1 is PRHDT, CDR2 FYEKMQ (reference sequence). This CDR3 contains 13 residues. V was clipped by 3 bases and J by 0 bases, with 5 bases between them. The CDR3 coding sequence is TGTGCCAGCAGCTTGGACATGAACACTGAAGCTTTCTTT. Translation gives CASSLDMNTEAFF.

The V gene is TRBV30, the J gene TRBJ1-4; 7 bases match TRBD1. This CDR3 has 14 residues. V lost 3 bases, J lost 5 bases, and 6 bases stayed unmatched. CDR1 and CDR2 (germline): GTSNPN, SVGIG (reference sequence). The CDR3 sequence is CAWRRTGRNEKLFF. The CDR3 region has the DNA TGTGCCTGGAGACGGACAGGCCGAAATGAAAAACTGTTTTTT.

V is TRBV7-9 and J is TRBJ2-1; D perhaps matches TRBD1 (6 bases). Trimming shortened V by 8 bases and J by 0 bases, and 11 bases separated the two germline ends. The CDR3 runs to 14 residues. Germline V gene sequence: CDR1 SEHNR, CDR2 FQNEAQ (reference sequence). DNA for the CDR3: TGTGCCAGCCGACAGGATCTCTCCTACAATGAGCAGTTCTTC. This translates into CASRQDLSYNEQFF.

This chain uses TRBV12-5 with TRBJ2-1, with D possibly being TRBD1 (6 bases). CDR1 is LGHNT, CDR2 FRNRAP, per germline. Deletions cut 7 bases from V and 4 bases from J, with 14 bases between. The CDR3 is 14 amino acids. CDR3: CASVPDSKYNEQFF. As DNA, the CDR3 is TGTGCTAGTGTCCCGGACAGTAAATACAATGAGCAGTTCTTC.

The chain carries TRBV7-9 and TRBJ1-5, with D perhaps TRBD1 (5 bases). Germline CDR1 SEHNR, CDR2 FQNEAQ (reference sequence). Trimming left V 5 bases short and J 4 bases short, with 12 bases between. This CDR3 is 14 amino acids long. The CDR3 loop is CASSLAGRNQPQHF. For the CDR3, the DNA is TGTGCCAGCAGCCTGGCAGGGAGGAATCAGCCCCAGCATTTT.

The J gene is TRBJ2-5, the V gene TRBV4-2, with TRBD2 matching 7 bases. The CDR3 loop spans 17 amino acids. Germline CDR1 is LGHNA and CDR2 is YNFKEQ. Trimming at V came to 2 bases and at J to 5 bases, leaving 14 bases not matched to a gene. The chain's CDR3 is CASSQTKGRASLETQYF. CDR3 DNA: TGTGCCAGCAGCCAAACAAAGGGGAGGGCTTCATTGGAGACCCAGTACTTC.

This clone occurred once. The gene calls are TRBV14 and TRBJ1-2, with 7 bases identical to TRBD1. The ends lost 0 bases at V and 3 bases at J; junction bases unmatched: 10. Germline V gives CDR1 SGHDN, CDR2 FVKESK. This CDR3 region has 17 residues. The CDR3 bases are TGTGCCAGCAGCCAAGAAGATACAGGGGATTACGACTATGGCTACACCTTC. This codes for CASSQEDTGDYDYGYTF.

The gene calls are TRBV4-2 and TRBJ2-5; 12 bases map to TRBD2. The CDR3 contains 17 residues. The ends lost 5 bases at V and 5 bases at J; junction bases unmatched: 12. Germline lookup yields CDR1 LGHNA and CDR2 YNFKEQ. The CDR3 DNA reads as TGTGCCAGCAGCTCACGACTAGCGGGGGCTCAGCAGGAGACCCAGTACTTC. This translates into CASSSRLAGAQQETQYF.

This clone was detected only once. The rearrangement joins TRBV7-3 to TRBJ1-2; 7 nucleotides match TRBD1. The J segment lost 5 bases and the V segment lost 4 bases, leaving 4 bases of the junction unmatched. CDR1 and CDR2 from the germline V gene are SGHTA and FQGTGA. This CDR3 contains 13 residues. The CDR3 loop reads CASSSGQAYGYTF. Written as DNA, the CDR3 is TGTGCCAGCAGCTCCGGACAGGCTTATGGCTACACCTTC.

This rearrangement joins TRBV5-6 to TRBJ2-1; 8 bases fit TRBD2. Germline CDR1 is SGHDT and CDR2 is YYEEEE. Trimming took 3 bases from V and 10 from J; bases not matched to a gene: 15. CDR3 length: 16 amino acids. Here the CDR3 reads CASSYQYLTSVIEQFF. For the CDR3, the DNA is TGTGCCAGCAGCTACCAATACCTGACTAGCGTGATAGAGCAGTTCTTC.